The rows below give T cell receptor beta chains drawn from one sample of a study of technical replicates of blood from a few donors. The protocol was immunoSEQ multiplex PCR, while the TCRdb copy is restricted to in-frame clones and leaves out a portion. The sample carries approximately 75,000 clones, around 97% recorded once. The sample comprised T cells isolated from PBMCs. The receptors were sampled from a human donor in good health. Each CDR3 is given with its conserved first and last residue. Each record gives: D gene, V gene, J gene, clone size, CDR3 DNA, CDR3 protein. D genes are given only for firm matches. Clone size appears in some rows only: once, few, many, or a class for an expanded clone.

NA	TRBV6-5	TRBJ2-3	NA	TGTGCCAGCAGTTACTCCCGGTACCCTAGGACAGATACGCAGTATTTT	CASSYSRYPRTDTQYF
TRBD1	TRBV6-6	TRBJ1-1	NA	TGTGCCAGCAACTCCCAGGGGGCGCGCGGATATACTGAAGCTTTCTTT	CASNSQGARGYTEAFF
TRBD1	TRBV6-1	TRBJ1-1	NA	TGTGCCAGTGACCGGGACAGTTTGAACACTGAAGCTTTCTTT	CASDRDSLNTEAFF
TRBD2	TRBV4-2	TRBJ2-7	NA	TGTGCCAGCAGCCAAGAATACGCCCTGGGTAGCGGGAGGGCATCCTACGAGCAGTACTTC	CASSQEYALGSGRASYEQYF
TRBD1	TRBV29-1	TRBJ2-3	NA	TGCAGCGTTGAAGCGGGACAGGGGAGCCCAGATACGCAGTATTTT	CSVEAGQGSPDTQYF
NA	TRBV6-6	TRBJ1-5	NA	TGTGCCAGCAGTGACCGTCCGGGCAGGGAAGAATGGCATTTT	CASSDRPGREEWHF
NA	TRBV5-6	TRBJ2-7	NA	TGTGCCAGCAGCTTGTCTGCCTACGAGCAGTACTTC	CASSLSAYEQYF
NA	TRBV10-1	TRBJ2-7	NA	TGCGCCAGCAGTCCTGACAGCCCCTACGAGCAGTACTTC	CASSPDSPYEQYF
NA	TRBV12-5	TRBJ2-1	NA	TGTGCTAGTGGTCCACAGGGTACTGAGCAGTTCTTC	CASGPQGTEQFF
TRBD2	TRBV11-2	TRBJ2-5	once	TGTGCCAGCAGCTTTAATAGCGGGTCCCAAGAGACCCAGTACTTC	CASSFNSGSQETQYF
NA	TRBV9	TRBJ2-2	NA	TGTGCCAGCAGCGCGCTACTCCACCCCGGTACCGGGGAGCTGTTTTTT	CASSALLHPGTGELFF
NA	TRBV28	TRBJ2-7	NA	TGTGCCAGCAGAAACCAGGGTAGCGAGCAGTACTTC	CASRNQGSEQYF
NA	TRBV7-9	TRBJ2-1	NA	TGTGCCAGCAGCTTAGGGGCTTGGGAGCAGTTCTTC	CASSLGAWEQFF
NA	TRBV4-2	TRBJ1-5	few	TGTGCCAGCAGCCAAGAGGTCAGTCTCAATCAGCCCCAGCATTTT	CASSQEVSLNQPQHF
NA	TRBV10-3	TRBJ2-3	once	TGTGCCATCAGTGAGCCGACAGATACGCAGTATTTT	CAISEPTDTQYF
TRBD2	TRBV5-4	TRBJ2-1	NA	TGTGCCAGCAGCTCATTTACTAGCGGGAGCTACAATGAGCAGTTCTTC	CASSSFTSGSYNEQFF
NA	TRBV19	TRBJ1-1	NA	TGTGCCAGTAGTCCTCCGGGGGAGAACACTGAAGCTTTCTTT	CASSPPGENTEAFF
NA	TRBV10-2	TRBJ2-5	NA	TGCGCCAGCAGTGAGTCCTCAGTCCAAGAGACCCAGTACTTC	CASSESSVQETQYF
NA	TRBV28	TRBJ1-4	NA	TGTGCCAGCAGTTTAAGGGGGTGGGCTAATGAAAAACTGTTTTTT	CASSLRGWANEKLFF
TRBD2	TRBV5-1	TRBJ2-1	NA	TGCGCCAGCAGCTTTGTAGCGGGGAATGAGCAGTTCTTC	CASSFVAGNEQFF
NA	TRBV7-8	TRBJ1-3	NA	TGTGCCAGCAGCGAGGAGGCCAGAAACACCATATATTTT	CASSEEARNTIYF
NA	TRBV4-3	TRBJ2-5	NA	TGCGCCAGCAGCCAGGCGACAGGTCCCGGAGAGACCCAGTACTTC	CASSQATGPGETQYF
TRBD2	TRBV7-3	TRBJ2-1	NA	TGTGCCAGCAGCCGTCACCGGGACTATTACAATGAGCAGTTCTTC	CASSRHRDYYNEQFF
NA	TRBV6-1	TRBJ2-2	NA	TGTGCCAGCAGTGTCGACTTGGGGGCGCCCACCGGGGAGCTGTTTTTT	CASSVDLGAPTGELFF
NA	TRBV7-9	TRBJ2-7	NA	TGTGCCAGCAGCCCCAGGGGACCCTACGAGCAGTACTTC	CASSPRGPYEQYF
NA	TRBV4-1	TRBJ2-7	once	TGCGCCAGCAGCCAAGAAGGTATCGGCGGCTACGAGCAGTACTTC	CASSQEGIGGYEQYF
TRBD1	TRBV6-5	TRBJ1-2	NA	TGTGCCAGCAGTTCAACCGGGACAGGGAGTCATGGCTACACCTTC	CASSSTGTGSHGYTF
NA	TRBV20-1	TRBJ1-2	NA	TGCAGTGCCAAGAGGATCTATGGCTACACCTTC	CSAKRIYGYTF
NA	TRBV30	TRBJ2-7	once	TGTGCCTGGGAAGGGGGTTTACCTTACGAGCAGTACTTC	CAWEGGLPYEQYF
TRBD2	TRBV14	TRBJ2-5	NA	TGTGCCAGCAGCCAACTCCTAGCGGGATGGGAGACCCAGTACTTC	CASSQLLAGWETQYF
NA	TRBV30	TRBJ1-1	NA	TGTGCCTGGAGGGGCTCTGAAGCTTTCTTT	CAWRGSEAFF